This T cell receptor (beta chain) was identified during a study of molecular identifiers for immune sequencing clone quantification. Sorting isolated naive CD8 T cells as CD8+CD4-CCR7+CD45RA+ events. This clonotype was detected a few times. MiXCR, applied by TCRdb to the PCR reads, yields one record per CDR3 protein. This sample yields roughly 630,000 distinct CDR3 sequences, of which 25% are seen a single time; approximately 0.75% belongs to the top ten. The CDR3 is made up of 15 amino acids. Looked up from germline, CDR1 is SGDLS and CDR2 is YYNGEE. The V gene lost 0 bases and the J gene lost 4 bases, with 12 bases spanning the gap.

Sequencing used naive CD8+ T cells from blood, with Jurkat cell RNA spiked in. The subset here: FACS-sorted CD8+CD4-CCR7+CD45RA+ naive T cells. V is TRBV9 and J is TRBJ2-3; D is perhaps TRBD1 (7 bases). This sequence originates from a human donor in good health. Some libraries in this study had Jurkat cell RNA spiked in. The CDR3 spells CASSVGSRGADTQYF. The CDR3 DNA is TGTGCCAGCAGCGTAGGTAGCAGGGGGGCAGATACGCAGTATTTT.